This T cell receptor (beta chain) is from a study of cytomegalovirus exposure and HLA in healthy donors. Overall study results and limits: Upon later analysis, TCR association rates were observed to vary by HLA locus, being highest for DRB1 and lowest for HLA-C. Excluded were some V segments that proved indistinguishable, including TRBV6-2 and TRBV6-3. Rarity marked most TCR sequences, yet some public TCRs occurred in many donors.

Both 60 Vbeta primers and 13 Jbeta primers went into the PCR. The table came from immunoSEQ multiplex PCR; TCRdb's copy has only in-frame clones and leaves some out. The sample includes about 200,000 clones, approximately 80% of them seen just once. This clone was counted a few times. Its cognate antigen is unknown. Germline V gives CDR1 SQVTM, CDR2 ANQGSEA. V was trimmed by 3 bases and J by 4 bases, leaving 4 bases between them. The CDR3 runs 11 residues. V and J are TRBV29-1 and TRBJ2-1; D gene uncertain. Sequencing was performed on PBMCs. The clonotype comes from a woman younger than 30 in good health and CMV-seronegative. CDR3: CSVDRYNEQFF. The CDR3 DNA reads TGCAGCGTTGACAGGTACAATGAGCAGTTCTTC.